These T cell receptor beta chains were read from a single sample in a study of OX40 agonist ivuxolimab in advanced cancers. The protocol was immunoSEQ multiplex PCR, while the TCRdb copy is restricted to in-frame clones and leaves out a portion. The table includes 62,000 or so clones, about 89% detected once. Sequencing was performed on CD4+ or CD8+ T cells sorted from blood, taken in a trial of the OX40 agonist ivuxolimab. The receptors come from an adult with an advanced solid tumor such as melanoma, head and neck, liver or kidney cancer. The CDR3 runs from the conserved cysteine through the conserved F or W. A D gene is named only where the DNA matches it firmly. Rows give clone size only sometimes, using once, few, many, or a class for an expanded clone.

clone_size | j_call | v_call | d_call | cdr3_nt | cdr3_aa
. | TRBJ1-1 | TRBV10-2 | . | TGCGCCAGCAGTGAGTACAGCTTGAACACTGAAGCTTTCTTT | CASSEYSLNTEAFF
. | TRBJ2-1 | TRBV7-2 | TRBD2 | TGTGCCAGCAGCTTAGGGTATAGTAGCGGGAGAGTCTACAATGAGCAGTTCTTC | CASSLGYSSGRVYNEQFF
. | TRBJ2-7 | TRBV7-8 | TRBD2 | TGTGCCAGCAGCCCAACTAGCGGGAGTCACGAGCAGTACTTC | CASSPTSGSHEQYF
. | TRBJ1-5 | TRBV10-3 | TRBD1 | TGTGCCATCAGTGAGTCGAAGGGACAGGGTTTCAATCAGCCCCAGCATTTT | CAISESKGQGFNQPQHF
once | TRBJ1-1 | TRBV5-1 | . | TGCGCCAGCAGCTTGTTTGATGAAAATGAAGCTTTCTTT | CASSLFDENEAFF
. | TRBJ2-3 | TRBV6-6 | . | TGTGCCAGCAGTAAGACCACAGATACGCAGTATTTT | CASSKTTDTQYF
. | TRBJ1-1 | TRBV5-4 | . | TGTGCCAGCAGCTTGGCCTCCGGGGTGAACACTGAAGCTTTCTTT | CASSLASGVNTEAFF
. | TRBJ1-2 | TRBV4-1 | . | TGCGCCAGCAGCCAAATCCCTTTTCCGGGACAAAATAACTATGGCTACACCTTC | CASSQIPFPGQNNYGYTF
. | TRBJ2-7 | TRBV19 | TRBD1 | TGTGCCAGTAGTGACTACAGGGGGCCGACCTACGAGCAGTACTTC | CASSDYRGPTYEQYF
once | TRBJ1-2 | TRBV10-3 | . | TGTGCCATCACTGAGGGTCAGGCTACTAACTATGGCTACACCTTC | CAITEGQATNYGYTF
. | TRBJ2-5 | TRBV14 | . | TGTGCCAGCAGCCAAGCACTTTGGGAGACCCAGTACTTC | CASSQALWETQYF
. | TRBJ1-3 | TRBV5-8 | . | TGTGCCAGCAGCTTGGCGGCTTCGCGGCACACCATATATTTT | CASSLAASRHTIYF
. | TRBJ2-1 | TRBV5-1 | TRBD2 | TGCGCCAGCCTAGGCCTAGCGGATTACAATGAGCAGTTCTTC | CASLGLADYNEQFF
. | TRBJ1-1 | TRBV5-8 | . | TGTGCCAGCAGCCGAGACAGCCTTGCTGAAGCTTTCTTT | CASSRDSLAEAFF
. | TRBJ2-7 | TRBV7-2 | TRBD2 | TGTGCCAGCAGCTTCCCCCTAGCGGGAGGCTCCTACGAGCAGTACTTC | CASSFPLAGGSYEQYF
. | TRBJ2-7 | TRBV28 | . | TGTGCCAGCAGTTTGGGGGTTTTCGCCTACGAGCAGTACTTC | CASSLGVFAYEQYF
. | TRBJ2-2 | TRBV7-2 | . | TGTGCCAGCAGCTTAGTGGGACGAACCGGGGAGCTGTTTTTT | CASSLVGRTGELFF
. | TRBJ2-3 | TRBV21-1 | . | TGTGCCAGCAGCACCCGATGCTTAGCTAGCGGGACCCACACAGATACGCAGTATTTT | CASSTRCLASGTHTDTQYF
. | TRBJ2-2 | TRBV5-6 | . | TGTGCCAGCAGCTTGTATCGTAGGGGGGACACCGGGGAGCTGTTTTTT | CASSLYRRGDTGELFF
. | TRBJ1-4 | TRBV30 | TRBD1 | TGTGCCTGGAGGCCAGCACCGGGACAGGGGACAAAACTGTTTTTT | CAWRPAPGQGTKLFF
. | TRBJ2-7 | TRBV6-1 | . | TGTGCCAGCAGTGACATGGCCAGGCTGGCCGAGCAGTACTTC | CASSDMARLAEQYF
. | TRBJ1-2 | TRBV5-4 | TRBD1 | TGTGCCAGCAGGGGGACGACAGGGAATGGCTACACCTTC | CASRGTTGNGYTF